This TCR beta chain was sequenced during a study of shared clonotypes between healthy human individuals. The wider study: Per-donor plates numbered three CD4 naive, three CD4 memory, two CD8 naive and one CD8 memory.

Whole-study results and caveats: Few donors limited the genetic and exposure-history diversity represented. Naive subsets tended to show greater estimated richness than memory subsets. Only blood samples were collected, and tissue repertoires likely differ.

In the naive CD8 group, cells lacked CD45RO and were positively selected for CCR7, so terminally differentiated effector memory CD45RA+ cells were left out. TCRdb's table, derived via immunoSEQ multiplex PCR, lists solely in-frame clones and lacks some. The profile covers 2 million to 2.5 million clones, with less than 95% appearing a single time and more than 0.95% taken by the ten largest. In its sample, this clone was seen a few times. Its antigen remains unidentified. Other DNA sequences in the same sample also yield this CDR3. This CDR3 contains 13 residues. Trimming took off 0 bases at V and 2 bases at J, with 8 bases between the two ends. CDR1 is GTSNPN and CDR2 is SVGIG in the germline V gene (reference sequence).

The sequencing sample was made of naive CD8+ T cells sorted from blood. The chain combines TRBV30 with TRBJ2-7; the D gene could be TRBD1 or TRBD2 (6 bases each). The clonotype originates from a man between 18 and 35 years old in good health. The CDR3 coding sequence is TGTGCCTGGAGTGTGGGGGGCCCCTACGAGCAGTACTTC. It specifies CAWSVGGPYEQYF.